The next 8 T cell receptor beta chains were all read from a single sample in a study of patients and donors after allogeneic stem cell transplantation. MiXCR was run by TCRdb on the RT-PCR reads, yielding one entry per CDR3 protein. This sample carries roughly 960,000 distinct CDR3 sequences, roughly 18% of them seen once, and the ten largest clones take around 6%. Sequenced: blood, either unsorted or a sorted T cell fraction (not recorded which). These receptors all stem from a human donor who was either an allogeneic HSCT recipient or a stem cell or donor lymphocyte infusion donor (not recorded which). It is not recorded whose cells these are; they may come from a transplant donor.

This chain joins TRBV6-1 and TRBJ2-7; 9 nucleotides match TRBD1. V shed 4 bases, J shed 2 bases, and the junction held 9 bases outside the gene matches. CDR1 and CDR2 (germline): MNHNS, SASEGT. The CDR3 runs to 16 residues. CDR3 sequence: CASSAVRDRATYEQYF. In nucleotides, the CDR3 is TGTGCCAGCAGTGCGGTCCGGGACAGGGCGACCTACGAGCAGTACTTC.

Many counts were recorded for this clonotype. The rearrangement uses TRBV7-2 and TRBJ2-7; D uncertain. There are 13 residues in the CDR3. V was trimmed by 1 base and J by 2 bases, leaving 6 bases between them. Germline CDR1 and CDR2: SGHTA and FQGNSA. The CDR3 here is CASSLGAPYEQYF. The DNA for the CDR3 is TGTGCCAGCAGCTTAGGGGCCCCCTACGAGCAGTACTTC.

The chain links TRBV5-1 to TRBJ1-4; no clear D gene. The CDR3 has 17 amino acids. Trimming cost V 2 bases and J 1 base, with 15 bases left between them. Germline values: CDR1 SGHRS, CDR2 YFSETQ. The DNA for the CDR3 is TGCGCCAGCAGCTTTCGTTGGGCGGTCGGAACTAATGAAAAACTGTTTTTT. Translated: CASSFRWAVGTNEKLFF.

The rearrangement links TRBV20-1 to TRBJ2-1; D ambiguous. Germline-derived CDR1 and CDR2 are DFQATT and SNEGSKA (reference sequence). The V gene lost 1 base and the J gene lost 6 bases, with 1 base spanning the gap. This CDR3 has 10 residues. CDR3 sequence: CSARVNEQFF. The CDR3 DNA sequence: TGCAGTGCTAGAGTCAATGAGCAGTTCTTC.

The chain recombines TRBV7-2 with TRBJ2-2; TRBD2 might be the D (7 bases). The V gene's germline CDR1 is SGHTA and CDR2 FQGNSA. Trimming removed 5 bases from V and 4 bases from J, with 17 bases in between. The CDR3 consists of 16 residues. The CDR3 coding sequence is TGTGCCAGCAGCCACGGGGGGCGGGGGCTCACCGGGGAGCTGTTTTTT. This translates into CASSHGGRGLTGELFF.

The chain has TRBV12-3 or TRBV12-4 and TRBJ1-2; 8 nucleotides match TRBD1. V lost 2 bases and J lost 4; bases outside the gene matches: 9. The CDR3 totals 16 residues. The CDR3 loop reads CASSLSDRVVSYGYTF. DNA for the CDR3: TGTGCCAGCAGTTTATCGGACAGGGTGGTGTCCTATGGCTACACCTTC.

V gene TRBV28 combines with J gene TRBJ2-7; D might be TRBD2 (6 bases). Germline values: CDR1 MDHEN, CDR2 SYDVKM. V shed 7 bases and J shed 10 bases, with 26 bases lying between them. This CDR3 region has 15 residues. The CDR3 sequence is CASTRDFRGDWGQYF. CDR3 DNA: TGTGCCAGCACCAGGGACTTTCGAGGGGATTGGGGCCAGTACTTC.

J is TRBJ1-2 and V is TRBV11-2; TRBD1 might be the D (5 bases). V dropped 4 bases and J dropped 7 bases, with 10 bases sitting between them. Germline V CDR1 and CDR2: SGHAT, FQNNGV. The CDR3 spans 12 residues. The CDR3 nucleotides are TGTGCCAGCAGCTCGGGACTGGGTGGCTACACCTTC. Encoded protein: CASSSGLGGYTF.